This TCR beta chain stems from a study of cytomegalovirus exposure and HLA in healthy donors. This PCR relied on a set of 60 Vbeta primers and 13 Jbeta primers. The assay was immunoSEQ multiplex PCR, and TCRdb's table has in-frame clones only and misses some. Of around 140,000 clones listed, 77% are singletons. Unmatched junction bases numbered 10, after V lost 6 bases and J lost 6 bases. The germline CDR1 and CDR2 sequences are MNHEY and SMNVEV (reference sequence). The CDR3 has 15 amino acids. This clone was found a few times. This TCR derives from a male donor in good health and CMV-seropositive. Sequencing used PBMCs. The J gene is TRBJ2-3, the V gene TRBV27; 9 bases line up with TRBD1. Written as DNA, the CDR3 is TGTGCCAGCAGCAGCCGGGACAGGGCAGAGGATACGCAGTATTTT. Its translation: CASSSRDRAEDTQYF.